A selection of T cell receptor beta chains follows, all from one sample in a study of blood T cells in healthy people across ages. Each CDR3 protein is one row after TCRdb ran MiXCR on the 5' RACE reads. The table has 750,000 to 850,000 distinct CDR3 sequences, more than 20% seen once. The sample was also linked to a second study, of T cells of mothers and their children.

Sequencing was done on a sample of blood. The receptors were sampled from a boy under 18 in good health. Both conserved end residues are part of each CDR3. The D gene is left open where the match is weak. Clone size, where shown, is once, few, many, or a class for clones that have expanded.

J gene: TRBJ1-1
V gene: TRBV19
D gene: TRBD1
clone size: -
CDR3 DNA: TGTGCCAGTAGTATGGGACAGGGAAACACTGAAGCTTTCTTT
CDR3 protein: CASSMGQGNTEAFF

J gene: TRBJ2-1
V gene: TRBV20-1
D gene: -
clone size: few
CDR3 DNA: TGCAGTGCTAGATCCGTGGCAGATGAGCAGTTCTTC
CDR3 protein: CSARSVADEQFF

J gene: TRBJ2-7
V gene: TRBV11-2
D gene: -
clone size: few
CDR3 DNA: TGTGCCAGCAGCTTCCTAGCTGCCCCCTACGAGCAGTACTTC
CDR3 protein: CASSFLAAPYEQYF

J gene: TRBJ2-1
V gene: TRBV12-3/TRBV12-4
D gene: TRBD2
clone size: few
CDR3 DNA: TGTGCCAGCAGTTGGGGGACTAGCGGCTACAATGAGCAGTTCTTC
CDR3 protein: CASSWGTSGYNEQFF

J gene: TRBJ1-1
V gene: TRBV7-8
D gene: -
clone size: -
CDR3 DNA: TGTGCCAGCAGCCACGTGGGCCCGGGGGGCACTGAAGCTTTCTTT
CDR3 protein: CASSHVGPGGTEAFF

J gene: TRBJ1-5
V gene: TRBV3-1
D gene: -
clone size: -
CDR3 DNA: TGTGCCAGCAGCTTGGACGCGGAGCAGCCCCAGCATTTT
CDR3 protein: CASSLDAEQPQHF

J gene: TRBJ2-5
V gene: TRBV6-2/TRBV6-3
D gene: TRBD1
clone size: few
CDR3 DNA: TGTGCCAGCAGTTACTCGTGGGACAGGGAGCAAGAGACCCAGTACTTC
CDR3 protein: CASSYSWDREQETQYF

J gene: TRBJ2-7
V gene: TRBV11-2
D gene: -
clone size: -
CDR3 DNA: TGTGCCAGCAGCTCCTCAGGGGAGTCCTACGAGCAGTACTTC
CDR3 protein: CASSSSGESYEQYF

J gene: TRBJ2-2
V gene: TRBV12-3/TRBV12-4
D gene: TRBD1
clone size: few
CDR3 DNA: TGTGCCAGCGACAGGGAGAACACCGGGGAGCTGTTTTTT
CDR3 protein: CASDRENTGELFF

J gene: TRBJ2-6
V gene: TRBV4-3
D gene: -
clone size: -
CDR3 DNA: TGCGCCAGCAGCCAGGCCTTCTCTGGGGCCAACGTCCTGACTTTC
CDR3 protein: CASSQAFSGANVLTF

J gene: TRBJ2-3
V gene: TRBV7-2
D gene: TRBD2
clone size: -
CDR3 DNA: TGTGCCAGCAGCTTCCGGTTAGCGGGGGGCACAGATACGCAGTATTTT
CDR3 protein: CASSFRLAGGTDTQYF

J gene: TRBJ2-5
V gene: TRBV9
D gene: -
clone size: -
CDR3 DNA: TGTGCCAGCAGCGTAGATATGGGGGAGACCCAGTACTTC
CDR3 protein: CASSVDMGETQYF

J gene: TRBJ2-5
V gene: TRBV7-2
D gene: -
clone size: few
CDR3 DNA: TGTGCCAGCAGCTTAGCGCTCTTCGGACTGGGGGAGTTCTTC
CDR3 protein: CASSLALFGLGEFF

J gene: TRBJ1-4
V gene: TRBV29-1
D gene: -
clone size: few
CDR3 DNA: TGCAGCGTTGAAGATGCGGGCAGCCGGGAAAAACTGTTTTTT
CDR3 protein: CSVEDAGSREKLFF

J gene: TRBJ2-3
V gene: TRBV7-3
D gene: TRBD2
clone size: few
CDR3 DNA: TGTGCCAGCAGCTCTAGCGGGGGTATCACAGATACGCAGTATTTT
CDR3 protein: CASSSSGGITDTQYF

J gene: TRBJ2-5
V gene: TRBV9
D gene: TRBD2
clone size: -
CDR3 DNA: TGTGCCAGCAGCCCTTGGGGACTAAGACAAGAGACCCAGTACTTC
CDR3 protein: CASSPWGLRQETQYF

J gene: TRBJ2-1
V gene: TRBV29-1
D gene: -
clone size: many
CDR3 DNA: TGCAGCGTTGAAAACAATGAGCAGTTCTTC
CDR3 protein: CSVENNEQFF

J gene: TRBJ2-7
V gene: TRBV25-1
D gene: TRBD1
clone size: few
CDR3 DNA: TGTGCCAGCAGTGAGGGACAGACAGGGTCCTACGAGCAGTACTTC
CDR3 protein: CASSEGQTGSYEQYF

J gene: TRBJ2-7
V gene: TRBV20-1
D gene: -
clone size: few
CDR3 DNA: TGCAGTGCTAGAGATCTGGGGATCGTATACGAGCAGTACTTC
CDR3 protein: CSARDLGIVYEQYF

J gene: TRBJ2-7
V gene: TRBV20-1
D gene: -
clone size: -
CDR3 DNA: TGCAGTGCTAGGGCTAGGACCCCCTACGAGCAGTACTTC
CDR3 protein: CSARARTPYEQYF

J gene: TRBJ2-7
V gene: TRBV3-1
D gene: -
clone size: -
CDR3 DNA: TGTGCCAGCAGCTATCAGACTCAGGCCTACGAGCAGTACTTC
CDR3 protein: CASSYQTQAYEQYF

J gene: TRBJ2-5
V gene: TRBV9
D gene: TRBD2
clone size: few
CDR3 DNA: TGTGCCAGCACCAGCGGGAGCGCCAGCGGAACTATGTTCTTC
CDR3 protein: CASTSGSASGTMFF

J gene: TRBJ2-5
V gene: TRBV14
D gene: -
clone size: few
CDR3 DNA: TGTGCCAGCAGCCAAGAAGGGGAGACGAGCCAAGAGACCCAGTACTTC
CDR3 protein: CASSQEGETSQETQYF

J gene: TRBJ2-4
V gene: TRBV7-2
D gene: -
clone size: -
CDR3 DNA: TGTGCCAGCAGCTTAGCGGGTACACTAGCCAAAAACATTCAGTACTTC
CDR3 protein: CASSLAGTLAKNIQYF

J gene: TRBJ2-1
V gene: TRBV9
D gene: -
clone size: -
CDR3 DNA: TGTGCCAGCAGCGTAGGGCCAGCATGGAACAATGAGCAGTTCTTC
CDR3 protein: CASSVGPAWNNEQFF

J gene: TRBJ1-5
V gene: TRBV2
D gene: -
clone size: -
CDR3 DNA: TGTGCCAGCAGGACAGGAGAGAATCAGCCCCAGCATTTT
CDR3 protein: CASRTGENQPQHF

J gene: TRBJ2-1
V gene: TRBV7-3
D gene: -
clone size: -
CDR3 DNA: TGTGCCAGCAGCTTAGCCGGATCCCCCAACTACAATGAGCAGTTCTTC
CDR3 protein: CASSLAGSPNYNEQFF

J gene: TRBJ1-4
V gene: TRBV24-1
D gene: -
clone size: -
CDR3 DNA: TGTGCCACCAGTGATTTATCGGGAAAACTGTTTTTT
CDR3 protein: CATSDLSGKLFF

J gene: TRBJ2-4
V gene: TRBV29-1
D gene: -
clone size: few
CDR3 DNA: TGCAGCGTTGAAGGAGGCACGGCCAAAAACATTCAGTACTTC
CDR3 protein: CSVEGGTAKNIQYF

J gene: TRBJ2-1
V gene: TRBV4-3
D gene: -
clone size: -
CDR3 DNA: TGCGCCAGCAGCCAAGAGGATGGAGGGGCCAATGAGCAGCTCTTC
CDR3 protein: CASSQEDGGANEQLF

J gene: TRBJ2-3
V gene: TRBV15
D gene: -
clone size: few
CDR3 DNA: TGTGCCACCAGCAGCGATAGACAGACCGCGCAGTATTTT
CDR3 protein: CATSSDRQTAQYF

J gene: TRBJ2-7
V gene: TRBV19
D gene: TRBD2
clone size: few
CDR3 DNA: TGTGCCAGTAGTTTGGCGGGAGGGAACGAGCAGTACTTC
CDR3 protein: CASSLAGGNEQYF

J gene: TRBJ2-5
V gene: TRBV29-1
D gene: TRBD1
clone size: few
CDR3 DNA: TGCAGCGTTGAGCCTCGGACAGGGAATTTGGAGACCCAGTACTTC
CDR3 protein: CSVEPRTGNLETQYF

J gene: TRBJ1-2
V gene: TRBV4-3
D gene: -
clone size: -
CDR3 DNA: TGCGCCAGCAGCCTGAATCCGGGACAAACTAACTATGGCTACACCTTC
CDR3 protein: CASSLNPGQTNYGYTF

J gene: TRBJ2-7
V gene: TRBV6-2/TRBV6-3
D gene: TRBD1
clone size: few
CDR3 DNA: TGTGCCAGCTTAAGGAGACAGGGGATGTTCGAGCAGTACTTC
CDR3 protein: CASLRRQGMFEQYF

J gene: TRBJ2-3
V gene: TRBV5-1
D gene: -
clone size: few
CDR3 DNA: TGCGCCAGCAGCTTAGGAGCAACTCCCCGTTTCACAGATACGCAGTATTTT
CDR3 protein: CASSLGATPRFTDTQYF

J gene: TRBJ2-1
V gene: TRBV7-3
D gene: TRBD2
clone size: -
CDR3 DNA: TGTGCCAGCAGTACCTTTGGGGCTAGCGGGAGTAATGAGCAGTTCTTC
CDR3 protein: CASSTFGASGSNEQFF

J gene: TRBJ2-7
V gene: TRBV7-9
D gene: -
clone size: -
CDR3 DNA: TGTGCCAGCAGCGGAGGGACAGATTCCGAGCAGTACTTC
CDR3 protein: CASSGGTDSEQYF

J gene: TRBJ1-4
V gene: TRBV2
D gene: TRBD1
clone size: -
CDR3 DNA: TGTGCCAGCAGGACCGGGACAGGGGAGGAAAAACTGTTTTTT
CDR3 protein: CASRTGTGEEKLFF

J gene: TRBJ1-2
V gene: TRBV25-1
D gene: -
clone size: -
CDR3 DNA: TGTGCCAGCAGTGCCGCGTCTTGGGGGGAGAGGAGCTATGGCTACACCTTC
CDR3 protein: CASSAASWGERSYGYTF

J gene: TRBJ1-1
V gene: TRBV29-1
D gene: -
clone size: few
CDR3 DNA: TGCAGCGGGACCTCTAATAGGGCTGAAGCTTTCTTT
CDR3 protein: CSGTSNRAEAFF

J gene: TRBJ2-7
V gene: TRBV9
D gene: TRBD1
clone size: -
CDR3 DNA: TGTGCCAGCAGCGCAGGGGGCAGCGCCTACGAGCAGTACTTC
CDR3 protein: CASSAGGSAYEQYF

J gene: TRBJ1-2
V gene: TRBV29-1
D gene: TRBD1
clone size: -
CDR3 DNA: TGCAGCGTAGAGATGACAGGGGGAGGGTATGGCTACACCTTC
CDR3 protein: CSVEMTGGGYGYTF

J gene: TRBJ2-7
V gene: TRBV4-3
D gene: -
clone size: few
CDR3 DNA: TGCGCCAGCAGCCAAGATTTTGAAGGGGGCTCCTACGAGCAGTACTTC
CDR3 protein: CASSQDFEGGSYEQYF

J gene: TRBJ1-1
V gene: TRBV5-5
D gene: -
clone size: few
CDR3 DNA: TGTGCCAGCAGCTTGGAAGCAGGGATGGGAGCTTTCTTT
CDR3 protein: CASSLEAGMGAFF

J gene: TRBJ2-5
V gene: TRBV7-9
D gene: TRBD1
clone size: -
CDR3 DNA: TGTGCCAGCAGCTTAGCCTCGGGACAGGGCCCCGTTGAGACCCAGTACTTC
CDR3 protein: CASSLASGQGPVETQYF

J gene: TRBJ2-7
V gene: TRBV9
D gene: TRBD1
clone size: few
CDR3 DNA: TGTGCCAGCAGCCCGGGACAGGGATTAGGCTACGAGCAGTACTTC
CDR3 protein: CASSPGQGLGYEQYF

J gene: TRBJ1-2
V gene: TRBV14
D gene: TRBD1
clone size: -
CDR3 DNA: TGTGCCAGCAGGTTCTCAGGGGGCTTTCACTATGGCTACACCTTC
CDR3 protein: CASRFSGGFHYGYTF

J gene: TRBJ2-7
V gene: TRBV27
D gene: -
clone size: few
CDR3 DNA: TGTGCCAGCAGTTTACGTAGGGCCTACGAGCAGTACTTC
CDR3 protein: CASSLRRAYEQYF

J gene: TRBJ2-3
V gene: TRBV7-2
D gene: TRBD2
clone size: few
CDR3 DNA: TGTGCCAGTAGCTTAGGGGCGGGAGTCGGCACAGATACGCAGTATTTT
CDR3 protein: CASSLGAGVGTDTQYF

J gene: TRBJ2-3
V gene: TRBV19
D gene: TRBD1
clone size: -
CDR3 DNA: TGTGCCACCAAACAGGGGGCGCGCGATACGCAGTATTTT
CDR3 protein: CATKQGARDTQYF

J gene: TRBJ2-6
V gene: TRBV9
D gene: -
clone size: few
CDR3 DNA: TGTGCCAGCAGCGTATACTCTGGGGCCAACGTCCTGACTTTC
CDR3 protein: CASSVYSGANVLTF

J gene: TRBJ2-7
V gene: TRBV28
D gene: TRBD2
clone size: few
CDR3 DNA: TGTGCCAGCTCTAGCGGGAGTTTCGAGCAGTACTTC
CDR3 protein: CASSSGSFEQYF

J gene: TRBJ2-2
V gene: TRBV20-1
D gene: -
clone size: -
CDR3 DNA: TGCAGTGCTAGATCTTTGCACACCGGGGAGCTGTTTTTT
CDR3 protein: CSARSLHTGELFF